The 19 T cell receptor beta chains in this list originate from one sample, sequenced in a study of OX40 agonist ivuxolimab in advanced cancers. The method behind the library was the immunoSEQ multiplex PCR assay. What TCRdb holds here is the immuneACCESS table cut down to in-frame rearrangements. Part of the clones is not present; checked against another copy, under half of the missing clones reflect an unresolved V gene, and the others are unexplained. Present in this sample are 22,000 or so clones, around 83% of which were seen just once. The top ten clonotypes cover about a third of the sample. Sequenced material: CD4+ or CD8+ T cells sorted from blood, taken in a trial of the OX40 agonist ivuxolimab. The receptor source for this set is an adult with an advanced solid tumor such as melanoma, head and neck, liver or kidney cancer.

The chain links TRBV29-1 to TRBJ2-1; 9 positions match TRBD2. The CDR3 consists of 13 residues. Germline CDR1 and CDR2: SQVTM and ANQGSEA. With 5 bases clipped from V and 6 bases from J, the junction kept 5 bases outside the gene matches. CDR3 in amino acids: CSVSPSGTNEQFF. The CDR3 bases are TGCAGCGTTTCCCCTAGCGGGACCAATGAGCAGTTCTTC.

CDR3 in DNA: TGTGCCAGTTTAGAGAATAACCTCGGACGAAGAGCATGGTACGAGCAGTACTTC. As protein: CASLENNLGRRAWYEQYF. The chain combines TRBV28 with TRBJ2-5, with D unclear. The closer fit of TRBJ2-7 to the DNA end suggests the J call may be wrong. The CDR3 consists of 18 residues. Per the germline V gene, CDR1 is MDHEN and CDR2 is SYDVKM.

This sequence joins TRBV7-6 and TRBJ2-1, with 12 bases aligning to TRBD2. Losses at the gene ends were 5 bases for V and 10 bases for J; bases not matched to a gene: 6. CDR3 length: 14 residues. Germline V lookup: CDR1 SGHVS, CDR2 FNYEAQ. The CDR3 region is CASSPSGLAGEQFF. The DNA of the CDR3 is TGTGCCAGCAGCCCTTCCGGACTAGCGGGAGAGCAGTTCTTC.

CDR3 bases: TGTGCCAGCAGTTTAGGGGGTCTGGGCGCAGATACGCAGTATTTT. This gives the protein CASSLGGLGADTQYF. The chain links TRBV28 to TRBJ2-3; D might be TRBD1 or TRBD2, each matching 5 bases. Trimming took off 2 bases at V and 4 bases at J, with 13 bases between the two ends. The CDR3 length is 15 residues. Germline-derived CDR1 and CDR2 are MDHEN and SYDVKM.

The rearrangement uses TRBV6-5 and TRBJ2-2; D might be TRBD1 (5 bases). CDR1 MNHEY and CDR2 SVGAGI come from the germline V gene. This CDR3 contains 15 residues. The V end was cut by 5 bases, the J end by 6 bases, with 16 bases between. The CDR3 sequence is CASSLPQGRPGELFF. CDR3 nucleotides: TGTGCCAGCAGTCTGCCCCAGGGCCGCCCCGGGGAGCTGTTTTTT.

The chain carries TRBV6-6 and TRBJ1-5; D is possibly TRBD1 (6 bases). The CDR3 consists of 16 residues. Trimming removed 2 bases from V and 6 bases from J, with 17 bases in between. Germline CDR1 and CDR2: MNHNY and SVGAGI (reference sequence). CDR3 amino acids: CASSYTPRGASQPQHF. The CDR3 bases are TGTGCCAGCAGTTACACCCCCCGGGGGGCGAGTCAGCCCCAGCATTTT.

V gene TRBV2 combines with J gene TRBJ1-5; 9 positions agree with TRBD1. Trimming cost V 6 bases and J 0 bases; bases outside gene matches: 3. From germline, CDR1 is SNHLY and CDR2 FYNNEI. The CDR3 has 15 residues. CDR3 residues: CASRTGGDSNQPQHF. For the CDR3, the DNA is TGTGCCAGCAGGACAGGGGGTGATAGCAATCAGCCCCAGCATTTT.

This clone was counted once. CDR3 sequence: CASSPAARGYQETQYF. CDR3 DNA sequence: TGTGCCAGCTCACCAGCGGCCAGGGGGTACCAAGAGACCCAGTACTTC. The V call is TRBV18, the J call TRBJ2-5; TRBD1 aligns across 7 bases. V lost 2 bases, J lost 0 bases, and 6 bases stayed unmatched. CDR1 and CDR2 from the germline V gene are KGHSH and LQKENI. The CDR3 totals 16 residues.

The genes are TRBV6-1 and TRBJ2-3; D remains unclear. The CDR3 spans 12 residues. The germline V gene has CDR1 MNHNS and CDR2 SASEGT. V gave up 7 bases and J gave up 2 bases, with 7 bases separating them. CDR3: CASTGYTDTQYF. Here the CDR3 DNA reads TGTGCCAGCACTGGGTACACAGATACGCAGTATTTT.

The CDR3 loop reads CASRSLGAGEDNEQFF. CDR3 bases: TGTGCCAGCAGGTCGCTCGGGGCGGGAGAAGACAATGAGCAGTTCTTC. The chain carries TRBV27 and TRBJ2-1; 7 positions match TRBD2. Trimming removed 6 bases from V and 5 bases from J; junction bases left unmatched: 13. This CDR3 region has 16 residues. Per germline, CDR1 MNHEY and CDR2 SMNVEV (reference sequence).

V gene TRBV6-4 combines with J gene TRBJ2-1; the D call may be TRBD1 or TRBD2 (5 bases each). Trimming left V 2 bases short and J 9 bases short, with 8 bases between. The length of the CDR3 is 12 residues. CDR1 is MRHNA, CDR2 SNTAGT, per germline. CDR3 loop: CASSDAGTEQFF. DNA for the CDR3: TGTGCCAGCAGTGACGCAGGGACTGAGCAGTTCTTC.

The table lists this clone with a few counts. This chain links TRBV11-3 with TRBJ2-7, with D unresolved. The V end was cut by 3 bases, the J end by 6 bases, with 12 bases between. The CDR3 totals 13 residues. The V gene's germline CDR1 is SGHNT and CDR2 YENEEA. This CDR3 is CASSLLGSGEQYF. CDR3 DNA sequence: TGTGCCAGCAGCTTGTTAGGGTCGGGCGAGCAGTACTTC. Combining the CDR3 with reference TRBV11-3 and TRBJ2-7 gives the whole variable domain EAGVVQSPRYKIIEKKQPVAFWCNPISGHNTLYWYLQNLGQGPELLIRYENEEAVDDSQLPKDRFSAERLKGVDSTLKIQPAELGDSAVYLCASSLLGSGEQYFGPGTRLTVT.

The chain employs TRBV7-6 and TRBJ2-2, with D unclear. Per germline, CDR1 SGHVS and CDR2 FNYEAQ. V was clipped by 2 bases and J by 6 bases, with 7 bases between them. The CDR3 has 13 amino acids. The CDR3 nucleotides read TGTGCCAGCAGCTTAAGACTCGCCGGGGAGCTGTTTTTT. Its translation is CASSLRLAGELFF.

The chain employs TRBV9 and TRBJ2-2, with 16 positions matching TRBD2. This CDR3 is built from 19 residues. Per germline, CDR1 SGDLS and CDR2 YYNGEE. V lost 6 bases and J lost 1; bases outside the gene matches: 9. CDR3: CASTPGGTSGRVNTGELFF. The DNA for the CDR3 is TGTGCCAGCACCCCGGGGGGGACTAGCGGGAGGGTGAACACCGGGGAGCTGTTTTTT.

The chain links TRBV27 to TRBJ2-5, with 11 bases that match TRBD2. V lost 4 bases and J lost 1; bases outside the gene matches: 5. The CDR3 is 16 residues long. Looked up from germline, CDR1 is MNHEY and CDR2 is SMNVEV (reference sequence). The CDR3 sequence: CASSYRLAGFQETQYF. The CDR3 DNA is TGTGCCAGCAGTTATAGACTAGCGGGATTCCAAGAGACCCAGTACTTC.

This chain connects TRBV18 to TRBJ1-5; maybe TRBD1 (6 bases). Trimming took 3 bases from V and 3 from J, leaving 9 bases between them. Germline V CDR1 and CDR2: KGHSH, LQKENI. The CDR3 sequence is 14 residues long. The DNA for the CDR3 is TGTGCCAGCTCACCCGGGGGCCCCAATCAGCCCCAGCATTTT. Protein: CASSPGGPNQPQHF.

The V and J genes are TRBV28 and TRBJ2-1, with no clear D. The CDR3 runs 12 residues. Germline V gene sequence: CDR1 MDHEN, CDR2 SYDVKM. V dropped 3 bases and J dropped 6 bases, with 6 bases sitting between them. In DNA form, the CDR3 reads TGTGCCAGCAGTTTTAGTGTCAATGAGCAGTTCTTC. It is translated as CASSFSVNEQFF.

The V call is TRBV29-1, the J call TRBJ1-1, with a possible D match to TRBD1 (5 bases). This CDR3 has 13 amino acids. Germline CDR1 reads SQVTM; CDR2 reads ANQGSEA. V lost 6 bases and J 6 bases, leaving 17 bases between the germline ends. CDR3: CSVRTWGDAEAFF. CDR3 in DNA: TGCAGCGTCCGGACCTGGGGGGACGCTGAAGCTTTCTTT.

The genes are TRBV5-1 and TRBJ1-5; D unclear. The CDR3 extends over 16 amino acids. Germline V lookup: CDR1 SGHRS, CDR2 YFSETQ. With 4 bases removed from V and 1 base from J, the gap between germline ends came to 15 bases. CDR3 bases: TGCGCCAGCAGCCGTGGGCCGGAAATAAGCAATCAGCCCCAGCATTTT. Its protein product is CASSRGPEISNQPQHF.